Sequencing of this T cell receptor (beta chain) was carried out in a study of a mutant IDH1 vaccine in newly diagnosed glioma. The method was immunoSEQ multiplex PCR; TCRdb's version includes in-frame clones alone and lacks a portion of them. The sample holds about 66,000 clones, approximately 80% seen once. Germline values: CDR1 SGHRS, CDR2 YFSETQ. The CDR3 has 14 residues. Time point indicated: week 11, during vaccination. Mutant IDH1 20-mer peptide, at 300 ug, made up each vaccine dose, with topical imiquimod. As regards this clone: What it binds is not known.

This TCR was sampled from a man younger than 45 with glioma. This chain joins TRBV5-1 and TRBJ2-5; D might be TRBD1 (5 bases). TRBJ2-7 explains the end of the DNA better; the J call may be wrong. Specimen: PBMCs, collected from a glioma patient whose treatment included an IDH1 peptide vaccine. The CDR3 loop is CASSLAQVGDEQYF. The DNA for the CDR3 is TGCGCCAGCAGCTTGGCTCAGGTAGGGGACGAGCAGTACTTC.